This is a list of T cell receptor beta chains from one sample in a study of blood T cell repertoires in COVID-19. Some clones are missing from TCRdb's copy, which holds only in-frame ones; the method was immunoSEQ multiplex PCR. There are 100,000 to 150,000 clones in the sample; approximately 83% occur only once, and roughly a quarter lies in the top ten. Specimen: peripheral blood. These receptor sequences come from a woman at least 80 years old with acute or convalescent COVID-19. Each CDR3 is given with its conserved first and last residue. D genes are given only for firm matches. Size is omitted from some rows. Given values are once, few, many or a class for expanded clones.

V gene: TRBV5-1; clone size: many; J gene: TRBJ1-2; D gene: TRBD1; CDR3 protein: CASSLGTGGHGYTF; CDR3 DNA: TGCGCCAGCAGCTTAGGGACAGGGGGCCATGGCTACACCTTC
V gene: TRBV28; clone size: NA; J gene: TRBJ1-1; D gene: NA; CDR3 protein: CASSSGQEAVVIF; CDR3 DNA: TGTGCCAGCAGTTCGGGTCAGGAGGCGGTTGTGATCTTT
V gene: TRBV28; clone size: NA; J gene: TRBJ1-6; D gene: NA; CDR3 protein: CASSLRRGSSPLHF; CDR3 DNA: TGTGCCAGCAGTTTAAGGCGAGGAAGTTCACCCCTCCACTTT
V gene: TRBV5-6; clone size: once; J gene: TRBJ1-6; D gene: TRBD1; CDR3 protein: CASSFRGARDSPLHF; CDR3 DNA: TGTGCCAGCAGCTTCAGGGGGGCGCGAGATTCACCCCTCCACTTT
V gene: TRBV4-3; clone size: NA; J gene: TRBJ1-2; D gene: NA; CDR3 protein: CASSQDPTGNYGYTF; CDR3 DNA: TGCGCCAGCAGCCAAGATCCCACAGGGAACTATGGCTACACCTTC
V gene: TRBV4-3; clone size: NA; J gene: TRBJ1-2; D gene: NA; CDR3 protein: CASSQLQGNYGYTF; CDR3 DNA: TGCGCCAGCAGCCAGCTCCAGGGTAACTATGGCTACACCTTC
V gene: TRBV29-1; clone size: NA; J gene: TRBJ1-2; D gene: TRBD1; CDR3 protein: CSVNRGPYGYTF; CDR3 DNA: TGCAGCGTCAACAGGGGCCCTTATGGCTACACCTTC
V gene: TRBV7-9; clone size: NA; J gene: TRBJ2-1; D gene: TRBD2; CDR3 protein: CASSPHGGDNEQFF; CDR3 DNA: TGTGCCAGCAGTCCACATGGGGGGGACAATGAGCAGTTCTTC
V gene: TRBV5-1; clone size: NA; J gene: TRBJ1-2; D gene: TRBD1; CDR3 protein: CASSPAWGQNFYGYTF; CDR3 DNA: TGCGCCAGCAGCCCGGCCTGGGGACAGAACTTCTATGGCTACACCTTC
V gene: TRBV19; clone size: NA; J gene: TRBJ1-6; D gene: TRBD1; CDR3 protein: CASSITGEDSPLHF; CDR3 DNA: TGTGCCAGTAGTATAACAGGGGAAGATTCACCCCTCCACTTT
V gene: TRBV7-9; clone size: NA; J gene: TRBJ2-3; D gene: TRBD2; CDR3 protein: CASSFPSGGFTDTQYF; CDR3 DNA: TGTGCCAGCAGCTTTCCTAGCGGGGGATTCACAGATACGCAGTATTTT
V gene: TRBV4-2; clone size: NA; J gene: TRBJ1-2; D gene: TRBD1; CDR3 protein: CASSQEQGTYGYTF; CDR3 DNA: TGTGCCAGCAGCCAAGAACAGGGGACCTATGGCTACACCTTC
V gene: TRBV6-2/TRBV6-3; clone size: NA; J gene: TRBJ1-5; D gene: TRBD1; CDR3 protein: CASSYRGQRYQPQHF; CDR3 DNA: TGTGCCAGCAGTTACAGGGGACAGCGATATCAGCCCCAGCATTTT
V gene: TRBV9; clone size: NA; J gene: TRBJ1-2; D gene: TRBD1; CDR3 protein: CASSLTGNNGYTF; CDR3 DNA: TGTGCCAGCAGCTTGACAGGGAACAATGGCTACACCTTC
V gene: TRBV28; clone size: NA; J gene: TRBJ2-5; D gene: TRBD2; CDR3 protein: CASSFVTVAGDRETQYF; CDR3 DNA: TGTGCCAGCAGTTTCGTTACGGTAGCGGGGGACCGAGAGACCCAGTACTTC
V gene: TRBV5-1; clone size: NA; J gene: TRBJ1-2; D gene: NA; CDR3 protein: CASSISGTRTPYGYTF; CDR3 DNA: TGCGCCAGCAGCATATCCGGGACAAGGACGCCCTATGGCTACACCTTC
V gene: TRBV29-1; clone size: NA; J gene: TRBJ1-4; D gene: NA; CDR3 protein: CSVEWGRDEKLFF; CDR3 DNA: TGCAGCGTTGAATGGGGCAGGGATGAAAAACTGTTTTTT
V gene: TRBV11-2; clone size: NA; J gene: TRBJ2-7; D gene: NA; CDR3 protein: CASSLDRHGEQYF; CDR3 DNA: TGTGCCAGCAGCTTAGACCGACATGGCGAGCAGTACTTC
V gene: TRBV5-6; clone size: NA; J gene: TRBJ1-2; D gene: NA; CDR3 protein: CASSLETGTMFSGYTF; CDR3 DNA: TGTGCCAGCAGCTTGGAAACAGGCACTATGTTTTCGGGCTACACCTTC
V gene: TRBV3-1/TRBV3-2; clone size: NA; J gene: TRBJ1-1; D gene: TRBD1; CDR3 protein: CASSLGGTGNTEAFF; CDR3 DNA: TGTGCCAGCAGCCTCGGGGGGACAGGGAACACTGAAGCTTTCTTT
V gene: TRBV10-3; clone size: NA; J gene: TRBJ2-5; D gene: NA; CDR3 protein: CAISEGDQETQYF; CDR3 DNA: TGTGCCATCAGTGAAGGGGACCAAGAGACCCAGTACTTC
V gene: TRBV19; clone size: NA; J gene: TRBJ1-4; D gene: NA; CDR3 protein: CASSLSWTVNEKLFF; CDR3 DNA: TGTGCCAGTAGTTTGTCGTGGACAGTTAATGAAAAACTGTTTTTT
V gene: TRBV6-1; clone size: NA; J gene: TRBJ1-2; D gene: NA; CDR3 protein: CASSDEGYTF; CDR3 DNA: TGTGCCAGCAGTGATGAGGGCTACACCTTC
V gene: TRBV5-5; clone size: NA; J gene: TRBJ2-4; D gene: NA; CDR3 protein: CASSLDREANIQYF; CDR3 DNA: TGTGCCAGCAGCCTCGACAGGGAGGCAAACATTCAGTACTTC
V gene: TRBV6-5; clone size: NA; J gene: TRBJ1-6; D gene: NA; CDR3 protein: CASTRTANSPLHF; CDR3 DNA: TGTGCCAGCACAAGGACAGCCAATTCACCCCTCCACTTT
V gene: TRBV7-2; clone size: NA; J gene: TRBJ1-2; D gene: NA; CDR3 protein: CASSPEESRYGYTF; CDR3 DNA: TGTGCCAGCAGCCCCGAGGAATCGAGATATGGCTACACCTTC
V gene: TRBV6-2/TRBV6-3; clone size: NA; J gene: TRBJ1-3; D gene: NA; CDR3 protein: CASSYGGASGNTIYF; CDR3 DNA: TGTGCCAGCAGTTACGGCGGTGCCTCTGGAAACACCATATATTTT
V gene: TRBV2; clone size: NA; J gene: TRBJ1-1; D gene: NA; CDR3 protein: CASSTGINTEAFF; CDR3 DNA: TGTGCCAGCAGTACAGGGATAAACACTGAAGCTTTCTTT
V gene: TRBV25-1; clone size: NA; J gene: TRBJ1-2; D gene: NA; CDR3 protein: CASSEASTGRNYGYTF; CDR3 DNA: TGTGCCAGCAGTGAAGCGAGCACAGGGCGTAACTATGGCTACACCTTC
V gene: TRBV19; clone size: NA; J gene: TRBJ1-4; D gene: NA; CDR3 protein: CASSIGVGPLRDNEKLFF; CDR3 DNA: TGTGCCAGTAGTATAGGTGTGGGGCCTCTTCGCGATAATGAAAAACTGTTTTTT
V gene: TRBV7-9; clone size: NA; J gene: TRBJ1-2; D gene: NA; CDR3 protein: CASSVVDRGADGYTF; CDR3 DNA: TGTGCCAGCAGCGTTGTGGACAGAGGGGCTGATGGCTACACCTTC
V gene: TRBV10-1; clone size: few; J gene: TRBJ2-5; D gene: TRBD2; CDR3 protein: CASSAVAPFRGVETQYF; CDR3 DNA: TGCGCCAGCAGTGCAGTCGCGCCCTTTCGGGGGGTGGAGACCCAGTACTTC
V gene: TRBV28; clone size: once; J gene: TRBJ1-4; D gene: NA; CDR3 protein: CASLPGGSGTNEKLFF; CDR3 DNA: TGTGCCAGCCTCCCGGGGGGGAGTGGAACTAATGAAAAACTGTTTTTT
V gene: TRBV4-2; clone size: NA; J gene: TRBJ1-2; D gene: NA; CDR3 protein: CASSQGLEGYTF; CDR3 DNA: TGTGCCAGCAGCCAAGGGTTAGAAGGCTACACCTTC
V gene: TRBV24-1; clone size: NA; J gene: TRBJ1-1; D gene: TRBD1; CDR3 protein: CATSARTGGEAFF; CDR3 DNA: TGTGCCACCAGCGCCAGGACAGGGGGTGAAGCTTTCTTT
V gene: TRBV4-3; clone size: NA; J gene: TRBJ1-2; D gene: TRBD1; CDR3 protein: CASSQDLQGRTGYTF; CDR3 DNA: TGCGCCAGCAGCCAAGACCTACAGGGGAGAACGGGCTACACCTTC
V gene: TRBV28; clone size: many; J gene: TRBJ1-2; D gene: NA; CDR3 protein: CASSLSDYGYTF; CDR3 DNA: TGTGCCAGCAGTCTATCTGACTATGGCTACACCTTC
V gene: TRBV4-1; clone size: NA; J gene: TRBJ2-1; D gene: NA; CDR3 protein: CASSPDPGAGIYNEQFF; CDR3 DNA: TGCGCCAGCAGCCCGGACCCCGGAGCGGGCATCTACAATGAGCAGTTCTTC
V gene: TRBV20-1; clone size: NA; J gene: TRBJ1-2; D gene: TRBD1; CDR3 protein: CSGTGGGYTF; CDR3 DNA: TGCAGTGGAACAGGGGGTGGCTACACCTTC
V gene: TRBV20-1; clone size: NA; J gene: TRBJ2-3; D gene: NA; CDR3 protein: CSASVQGIPTDTQYF; CDR3 DNA: TGCAGTGCTAGTGTACAGGGAATTCCCACAGATACGCAGTATTTT
V gene: TRBV5-1; clone size: once; J gene: TRBJ1-5; D gene: TRBD1; CDR3 protein: CASSRDRGEDSNQPQHF; CDR3 DNA: TGCGCCAGCAGCAGGGACAGGGGAGAAGATAGCAATCAGCCCCAGCATTTT
V gene: TRBV2; clone size: NA; J gene: TRBJ1-6; D gene: TRBD1; CDR3 protein: CASSAGTGGSPLHF; CDR3 DNA: TGTGCCAGCAGTGCCGGGACAGGGGGATCACCCCTCCACTTT
V gene: TRBV5-1; clone size: NA; J gene: TRBJ1-1; D gene: NA; CDR3 protein: CASSLTGEAFF; CDR3 DNA: TGCGCCAGCAGCTTGACAGGGGAAGCTTTCTTT
V gene: TRBV28; clone size: once; J gene: TRBJ1-5; D gene: NA; CDR3 protein: CASSLNAAGQPQHF; CDR3 DNA: TGTGCCAGCAGTTTAAACGCGGCGGGTCAGCCCCAGCATTTT
V gene: TRBV28; clone size: NA; J gene: TRBJ1-5; D gene: NA; CDR3 protein: CASSLSTVRGNQPQHF; CDR3 DNA: TGTGCCAGCAGTTTATCGACAGTCCGAGGCAATCAGCCCCAGCATTTT
V gene: TRBV4-3; clone size: NA; J gene: TRBJ2-1; D gene: TRBD1; CDR3 protein: CASSPGTGGWEQFF; CDR3 DNA: TGCGCCAGCAGCCCCGGGACAGGGGGATGGGAGCAGTTCTTC
V gene: TRBV5-1; clone size: once; J gene: TRBJ2-7; D gene: NA; CDR3 protein: CASSSQGRSYEQYF; CDR3 DNA: TGCGCCAGCAGCTCGCAGGGGCGATCCTACGAGCAGTACTTC
V gene: TRBV3-1/TRBV3-2; clone size: once; J gene: TRBJ2-3; D gene: TRBD2; CDR3 protein: CASNPGLAVSTDTQYF; CDR3 DNA: TGTGCCAGCAACCCGGGACTAGCAGTAAGCACAGATACGCAGTATTTT